This TCR beta chain was sequenced for a study of blood T cell repertoires in COVID-19. Germline V lookup: CDR1 LNHDA, CDR2 SQIVND (reference sequence). This CDR3 spans 14 amino acids. With V trimmed by 3 bases and J by 6 bases, 3 bases remained unmatched. Method: immunoSEQ multiplex PCR; TCRdb's copy keeps in-frame clones and lacks some. The sample carries roughly 250,000 clones, 75% to 90% recorded once. V usage is TRBV19 and J usage is TRBJ1-5, with 9 bases identical to TRBD1. The specimen sequenced was PBMCs or T cells enriched from blood (not recorded which). The TCR sequence derives from a woman aged 18-30 years who had recovered from COVID-19. This chain's CDR3 is CASSMDRGSQPQHF. The CDR3 DNA reads TGTGCCAGTAGTATGGACAGGGGATCTCAGCCCCAGCATTTT. Using reference TRBV19 and TRBJ1-5 for the parts outside the CDR3, the full variable domain is DGGITQSPKYLFRKEGQNVTLSCEQNLNHDAMYWYRQDPGQGLRLIYYSQIVNDFQKGDIAEGYSVSREKKESFPLTVTSAQKNPTAFYLCASSMDRGSQPQHFGDGTRLSIL.